This T cell receptor beta chain was sequenced during a study of brain T cells in children with intractable seizures (dated by TCRdb to the early 2020s). Context from the whole study: A NanoString immunology panel was first used to screen resected brain tissue from about 54 pediatric epilepsy surgery cases for immune gene transcripts. About 70% of the 12 selected surgery cases also had pre-surgery blood sequenced, which left four cases with brain tissue only.

In the case of this clone: Its antigen is currently not known. Base qualities are not provided; no much larger clone lies one nucleotide away.

Results and caveats for the whole study, not just this receptor: Viral specificity was inferred solely from CDR3 sequence similarity, and the HCMV serostatus of the patients was not known. Because sequencing depth was different between pre-surgery and post-surgery blood, clones absent from the pre-surgery sample may reflect undersampling.

In light of the paper, this sample's time point label describes: blood from clinic visit 5 months post-surgery; TSC patient then seizure free. The surgery cases that showed the highest brain T cell transcript signatures were chosen for TCR beta chain sequencing of brain tissue, and of blood when it was available. Before surgery, the patients had been given at least one anti-epileptic drug. The TCR-sequenced patients were children whose drug-resistant epilepsy was caused by tuberous sclerosis complex, focal cortical dysplasia, Rasmussen encephalitis or hemimegalencephaly. The Monarch genomic DNA purification kit was used to extract bulk genomic DNA from unsorted brain tissue and from whole blood. The CDR3 starts with the cysteine, ends with the phenylalanine, and has 12 residues. The retained sequence is limited to the CDR3, 36 bases, with the frame set at the first base. The junction shows trimming of 5 bases on V and 1 base on J, plus 2 bases between the germline ends.

The immunoSEQ assay was used to generate TCR beta chain sequences from genomic DNA. The authors' analysis ran thus. CDR3 sequences not starting with the conserved framework cysteine at position 104 were manually removed. To get clonality, the normalized Shannon's Diversity Index was subtracted from one, giving values from 0 (maximal diversity) to 1 (oligoclonal). Chi-squared comparison-of-proportions tests were used to check whether the frequency of the same CDR3 differed between samples, for example brain versus blood. Public clonotypes were found by searching immuneACCESS, and the VDJdb browser was used to assess similarity to known antiviral clonotypes. TCRdb carries this immuneACCESS record with in-frame sequences only. Its versions omit some clonotypes, under half of them owing to an unresolved V gene in the studies checked, with the rest unexplained. V and J calls plus clone size are reproduced from that table; the DNA served to infer D and trimming. The sample table contains 340,000 or so clones; only one count was recorded for 85% to 95% of them. The ten most abundant clones make up under 7% of the sample.

The sequence links TRBV12-3 or TRBV12-4 to TRBJ1-4; the D gene cannot be resolved reliably. The sample in question was peripheral blood, obtained around 5 months after surgery. The receptor comes from a boy younger than two with tuberous sclerosis and intractable seizures. The bases read TGTGCCAGCAGTGGAACTAATGAAAAACTGTTTTTT. This translates into CASSGTNEKLFF.